This T cell receptor beta chain was retrieved from a study of technical replicates of blood from several donors. This CDR3 region has 14 residues. The ends lost 2 bases at V and 2 bases at J; junction bases unmatched: 1. Germline CDR1 reads ENHRY; CDR2 reads SYGVKD. Using immunoSEQ multiplex PCR, the repertoire was profiled, and TCRdb retains in-frame clones only, with some absent. Seen here are 65,000 to 95,000 clones, roughly 85% observed once, and the top ten hold 4.8%. The chain recombines TRBV10-3 with TRBJ2-7; TRBD1 matches 9 bases. The receptor comes from a human donor in good health. Some clones in this sample may be carry-over from other donors' samples. The sequencing input was PBMCs. DNA for the CDR3: TGTGCCATCAGTGAGGGGACAGGGACCTACGAGCAGTACTTC. Translating it yields CAISEGTGTYEQYF.